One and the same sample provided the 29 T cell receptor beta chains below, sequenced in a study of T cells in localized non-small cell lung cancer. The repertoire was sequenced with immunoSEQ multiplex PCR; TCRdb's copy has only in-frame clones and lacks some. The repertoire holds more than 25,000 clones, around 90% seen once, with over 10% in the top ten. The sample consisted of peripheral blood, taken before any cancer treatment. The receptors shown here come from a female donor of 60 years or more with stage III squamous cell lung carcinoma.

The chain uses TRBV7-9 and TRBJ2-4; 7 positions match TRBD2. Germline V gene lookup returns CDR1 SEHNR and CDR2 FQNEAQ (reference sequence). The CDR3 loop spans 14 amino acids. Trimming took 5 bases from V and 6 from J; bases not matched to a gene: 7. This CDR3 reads CASSLDPSGNIQYF. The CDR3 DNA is TGTGCCAGCAGCCTAGACCCTAGCGGAAACATTCAGTACTTC.

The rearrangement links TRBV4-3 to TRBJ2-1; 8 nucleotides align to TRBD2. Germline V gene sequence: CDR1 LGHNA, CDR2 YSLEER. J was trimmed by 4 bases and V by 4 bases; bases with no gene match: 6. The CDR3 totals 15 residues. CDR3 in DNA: TGCGCCAGCAGCCTAAGGCGGGGGGTATACAATGAGCAGTTCTTC. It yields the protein CASSLRRGVYNEQFF.

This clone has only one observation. CDR3 sequence reads: CASSAGHRGAGANVLTF. Written as DNA, the CDR3 is TGTGCCAGCAGTGCGGGACACCGAGGGGCTGGGGCCAACGTCCTGACTTTC. V and J are TRBV6-1 and TRBJ2-6, with a tentative D call TRBD1 (6 bases). V gave up 4 bases and J gave up 2 bases, with 15 bases separating them. The CDR3 runs 17 residues. Germline V gives CDR1 MNHNS, CDR2 SASEGT.

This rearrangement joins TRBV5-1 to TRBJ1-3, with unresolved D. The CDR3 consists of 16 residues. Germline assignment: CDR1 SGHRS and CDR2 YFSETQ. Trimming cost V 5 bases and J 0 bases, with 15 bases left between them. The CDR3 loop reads CASSPVTASSGNTIYF. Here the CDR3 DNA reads TGCGCCAGCAGTCCGGTTACAGCGAGCTCTGGAAACACCATATATTTT.

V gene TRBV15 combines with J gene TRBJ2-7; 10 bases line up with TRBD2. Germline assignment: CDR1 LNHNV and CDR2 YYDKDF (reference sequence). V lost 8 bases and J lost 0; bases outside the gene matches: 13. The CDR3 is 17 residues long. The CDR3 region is CATSRGSSGSLSYEQYF. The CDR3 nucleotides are TGTGCCACCTCTCGTGGGTCTAGCGGGAGCCTCTCCTACGAGCAGTACTTC.

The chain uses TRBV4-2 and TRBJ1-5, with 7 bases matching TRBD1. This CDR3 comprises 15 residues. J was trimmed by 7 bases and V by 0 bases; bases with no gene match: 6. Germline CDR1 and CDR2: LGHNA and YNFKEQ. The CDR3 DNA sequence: TGTGCCAGCAGCCAAGATATGAGGGGGCAACAGCCCCAGCATTTT. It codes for CASSQDMRGQQPQHF.

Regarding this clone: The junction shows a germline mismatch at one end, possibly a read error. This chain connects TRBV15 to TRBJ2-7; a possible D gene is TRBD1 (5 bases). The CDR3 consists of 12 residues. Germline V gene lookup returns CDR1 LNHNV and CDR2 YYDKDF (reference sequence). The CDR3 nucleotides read TGTGCCACCAGCAGAGCCCGTGACAGCCAGGACTTC. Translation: CATSRARDSQDF.

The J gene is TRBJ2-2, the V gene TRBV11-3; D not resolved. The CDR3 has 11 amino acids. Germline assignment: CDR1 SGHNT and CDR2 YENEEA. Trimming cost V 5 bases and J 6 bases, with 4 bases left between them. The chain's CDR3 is CASSRAGELFF. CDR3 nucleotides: TGTGCCAGCAGCCGGGCCGGGGAGCTGTTTTTT.

The CDR3 DNA is TGTGCCAGTAGTAGGGGCCCCGACACTGAAGCTTTCTTT. This translates into CASSRGPDTEAFF. The chain employs TRBV19 and TRBJ1-1; D possibly corresponds to TRBD1 (5 bases). Germline lookup yields CDR1 LNHDA and CDR2 SQIVND (reference sequence). V was pared by 4 bases and J by 3 bases, with 9 bases between. This CDR3 has 13 residues.

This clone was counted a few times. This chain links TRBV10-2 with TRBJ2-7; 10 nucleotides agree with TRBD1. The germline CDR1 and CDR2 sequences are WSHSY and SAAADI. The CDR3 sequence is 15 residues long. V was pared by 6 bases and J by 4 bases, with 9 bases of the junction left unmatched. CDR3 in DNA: TGCGCCAGCAGGACGACAGGGGGCAGGTGGTACGAGCAGTACTTC. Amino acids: CASRTTGGRWYEQYF.

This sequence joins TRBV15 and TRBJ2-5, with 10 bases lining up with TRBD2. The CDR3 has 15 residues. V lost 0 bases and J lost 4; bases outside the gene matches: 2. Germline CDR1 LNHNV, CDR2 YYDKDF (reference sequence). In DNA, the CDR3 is TGTGCCACCAGCAGAGATCCTAGCGGGGGAGAGACCCAGTACTTC. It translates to CATSRDPSGGETQYF.

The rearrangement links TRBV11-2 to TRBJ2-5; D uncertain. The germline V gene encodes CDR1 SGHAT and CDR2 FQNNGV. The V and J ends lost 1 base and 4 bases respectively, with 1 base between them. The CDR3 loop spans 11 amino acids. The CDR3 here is CASSLGETQYF. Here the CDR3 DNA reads TGTGCCAGCAGCTTAGGAGAGACCCAGTACTTC.

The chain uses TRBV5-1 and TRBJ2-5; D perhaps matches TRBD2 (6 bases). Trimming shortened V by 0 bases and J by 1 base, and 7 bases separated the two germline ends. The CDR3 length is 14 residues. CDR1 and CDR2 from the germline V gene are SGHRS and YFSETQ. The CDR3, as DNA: TGCGCCAGCAGCTTGGTGGGAGGCCAAGAGACCCAGTACTTC. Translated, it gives CASSLVGGQETQYF.

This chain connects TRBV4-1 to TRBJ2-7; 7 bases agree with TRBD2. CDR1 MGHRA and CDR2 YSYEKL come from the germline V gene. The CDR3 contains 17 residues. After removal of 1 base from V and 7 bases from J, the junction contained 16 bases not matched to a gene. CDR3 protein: CASSQGALREIKGEQYF. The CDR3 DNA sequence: TGCGCCAGCAGCCAAGGAGCACTGCGGGAGATAAAAGGGGAGCAGTACTTC.

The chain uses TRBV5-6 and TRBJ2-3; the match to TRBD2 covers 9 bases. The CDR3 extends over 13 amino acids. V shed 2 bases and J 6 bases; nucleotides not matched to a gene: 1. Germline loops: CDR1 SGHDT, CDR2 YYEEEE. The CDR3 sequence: CASSFSGGDTQYF. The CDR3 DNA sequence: TGTGCCAGCAGCTTCAGCGGGGGGGATACGCAGTATTTT.

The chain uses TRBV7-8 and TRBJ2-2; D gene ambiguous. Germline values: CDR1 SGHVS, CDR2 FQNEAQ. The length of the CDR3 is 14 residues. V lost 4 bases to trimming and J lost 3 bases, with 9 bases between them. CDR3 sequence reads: CASSSVVDTGELFF. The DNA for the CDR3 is TGTGCCAGCAGCTCAGTCGTGGACACCGGGGAGCTGTTTTTT.

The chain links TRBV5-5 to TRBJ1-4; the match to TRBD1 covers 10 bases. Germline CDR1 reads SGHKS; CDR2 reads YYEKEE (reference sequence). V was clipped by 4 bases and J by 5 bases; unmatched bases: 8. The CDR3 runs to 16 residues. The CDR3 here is CASSRTRTGGNEKLFF. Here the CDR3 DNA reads TGTGCCAGCAGCCGAACGAGGACAGGGGGAAATGAAAAACTGTTTTTT.

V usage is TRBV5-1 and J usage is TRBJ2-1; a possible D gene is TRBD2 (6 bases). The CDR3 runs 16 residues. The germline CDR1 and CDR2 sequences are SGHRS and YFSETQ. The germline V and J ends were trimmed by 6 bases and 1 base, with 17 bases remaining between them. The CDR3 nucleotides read TGCGCCAGCACCGGGGGTAGCGGAGATTCCTACAATGAGCAGTTCTTC. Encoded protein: CASTGGSGDSYNEQFF. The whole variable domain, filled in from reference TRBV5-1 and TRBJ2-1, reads KAGVTQTPRYLIKTRGQQVTLSCSPISGHRSVSWYQQTPGQGLQFLFEYFSETQRNKGNFPGRFSGRQFSNSRSEMNVSTLELGDSALYLCASTGGSGDSYNEQFFGPGTRLTVL.

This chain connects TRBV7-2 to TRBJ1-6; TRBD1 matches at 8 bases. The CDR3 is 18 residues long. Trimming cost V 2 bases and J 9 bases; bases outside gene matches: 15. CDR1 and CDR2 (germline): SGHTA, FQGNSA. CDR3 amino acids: CASSLSGAQGAMGSPLHF. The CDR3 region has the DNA TGTGCCAGCAGCTTATCCGGAGCCCAGGGGGCTATGGGTTCACCCCTCCACTTT. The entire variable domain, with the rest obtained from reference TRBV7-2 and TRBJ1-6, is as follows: GAGVSQSPSNKVTEKGKDVELRCDPISGHTALYWYRQSLGQGLEFLIYFQGNSAPDKSGLPSDRFSAERTGGSVSTLTIQRTQQEDSAVYLCASSLSGAQGAMGSPLHFGNGTRLTVT.

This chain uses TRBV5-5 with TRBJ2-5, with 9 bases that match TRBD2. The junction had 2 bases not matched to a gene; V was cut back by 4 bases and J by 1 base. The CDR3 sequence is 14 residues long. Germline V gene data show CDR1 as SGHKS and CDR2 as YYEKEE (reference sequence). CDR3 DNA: TGTGCCAGCAGCCCGACTAGCGGCCAAGAGACCCAGTACTTC. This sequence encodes CASSPTSGQETQYF.

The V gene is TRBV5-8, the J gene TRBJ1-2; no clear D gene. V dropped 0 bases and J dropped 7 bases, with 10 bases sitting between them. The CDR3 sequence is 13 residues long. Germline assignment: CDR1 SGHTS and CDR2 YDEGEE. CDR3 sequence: CASSLVRNAGYTF. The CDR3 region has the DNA TGTGCCAGCAGCTTGGTCCGGAACGCTGGCTACACCTTC.

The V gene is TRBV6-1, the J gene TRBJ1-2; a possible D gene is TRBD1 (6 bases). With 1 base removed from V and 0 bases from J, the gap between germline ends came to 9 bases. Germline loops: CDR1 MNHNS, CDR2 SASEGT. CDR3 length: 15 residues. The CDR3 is CASSEGTVSNYGYTF. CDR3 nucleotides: TGTGCCAGCAGTGAAGGGACAGTTTCTAACTATGGCTACACCTTC.

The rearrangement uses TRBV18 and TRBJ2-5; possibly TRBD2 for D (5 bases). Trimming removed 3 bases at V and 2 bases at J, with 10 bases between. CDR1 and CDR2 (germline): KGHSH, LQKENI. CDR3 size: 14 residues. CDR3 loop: CASSPRRGQETQYF. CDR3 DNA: TGTGCCAGCTCACCGCGACGGGGACAAGAGACCCAGTACTTC.

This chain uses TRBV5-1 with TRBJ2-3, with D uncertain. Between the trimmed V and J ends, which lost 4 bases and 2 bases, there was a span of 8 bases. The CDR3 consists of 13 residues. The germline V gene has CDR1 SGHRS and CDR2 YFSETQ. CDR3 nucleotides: TGCGCCAGCAGCAATCCTACCACAGATACGCAGTATTTT. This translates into CASSNPTTDTQYF. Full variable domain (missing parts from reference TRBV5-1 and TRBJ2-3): KAGVTQTPRYLIKTRGQQVTLSCSPISGHRSVSWYQQTPGQGLQFLFEYFSETQRNKGNFPGRFSGRQFSNSRSEMNVSTLELGDSALYLCASSNPTTDTQYFGPGTRLTVL.

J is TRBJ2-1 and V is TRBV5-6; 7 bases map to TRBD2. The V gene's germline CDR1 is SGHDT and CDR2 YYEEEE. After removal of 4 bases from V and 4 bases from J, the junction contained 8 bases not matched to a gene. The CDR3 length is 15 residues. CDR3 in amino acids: CASSKLTGGYNEQFF. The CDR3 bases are TGTGCCAGCAGCAAGCTCACGGGGGGTTACAATGAGCAGTTCTTC.

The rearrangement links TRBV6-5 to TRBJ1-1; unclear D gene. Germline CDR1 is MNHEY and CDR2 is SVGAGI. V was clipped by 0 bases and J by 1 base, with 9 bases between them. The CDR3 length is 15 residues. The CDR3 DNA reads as TGTGCCAGCAGTTACTCCTGGGCAGCGAACACTGAAGCTTTCTTT. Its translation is CASSYSWAANTEAFF.

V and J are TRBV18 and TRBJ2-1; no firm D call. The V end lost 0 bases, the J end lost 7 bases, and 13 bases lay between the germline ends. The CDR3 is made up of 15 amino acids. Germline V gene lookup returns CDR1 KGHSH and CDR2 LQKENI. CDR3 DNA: TGTGCCAGCTCACCACCGGTTAGCCTCGTGAATGAGCAGTTCTTC. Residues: CASSPPVSLVNEQFF. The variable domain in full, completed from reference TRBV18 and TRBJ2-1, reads NAGVMQNPRHLVRRRGQEARLRCSPMKGHSHVYWYRQLPEEGLKFMVYLQKENIIDESGMPKERFSAEFPKEGPSILRIQQVVRGDSAAYFCASSPPVSLVNEQFFGPGTRLTVL.

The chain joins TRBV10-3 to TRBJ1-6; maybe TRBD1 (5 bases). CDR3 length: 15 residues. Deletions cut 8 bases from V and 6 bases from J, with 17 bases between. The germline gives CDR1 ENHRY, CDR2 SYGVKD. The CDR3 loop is CAIGGTSTGNSPLHF. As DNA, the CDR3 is TGTGCCATCGGGGGGACTTCGACTGGTAATTCACCCCTCCACTTT.

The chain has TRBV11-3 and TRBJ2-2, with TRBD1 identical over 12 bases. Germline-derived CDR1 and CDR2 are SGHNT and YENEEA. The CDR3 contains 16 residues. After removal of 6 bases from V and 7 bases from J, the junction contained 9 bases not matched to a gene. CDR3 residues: CASRGQGALSGGELFF. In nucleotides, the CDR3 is TGTGCCAGCAGGGGACAGGGGGCGCTTTCCGGCGGGGAGCTGTTTTTT.